These 6 T cell receptor beta chains came from one sample sequenced in a study of technical replicates of blood from a few donors. Only in-frame clones appear in the TCRdb table, and some are missing; sequencing was by immunoSEQ multiplex PCR. The table has roughly 85,000 clones, roughly 94% seen once; the top ten hold around 0.25%. The sample consisted of T cells isolated from PBMCs. The receptors were gathered from a human donor in good health.

This clone was found once. The gene calls are TRBV28 and TRBJ2-7; TRBD2 aligns across 10 bases. The CDR3 totals 17 residues. Trimming at V came to 3 bases and at J to 4 bases, leaving 12 bases not matched to a gene. Germline V lookup: CDR1 MDHEN, CDR2 SYDVKM. CDR3: CASSLSSLAGERYEQYF. DNA of the CDR3: TGTGCCAGCAGTTTGAGTAGCCTAGCGGGAGAAAGGTACGAGCAGTACTTC.

This chain connects TRBV4-1 to TRBJ1-6, with D perhaps matching TRBD1 (5 bases). Germline loops: CDR1 MGHRA, CDR2 YSYEKL. Trimming took off 2 bases at V and 9 bases at J, with 14 bases between the two ends. The CDR3 is 15 residues long. CDR3 coding DNA: TGCGCCAGCAGCCAACCGGGGGACGATAGTTCACCCCTCCACTTT. Translation: CASSQPGDDSSPLHF.

The count of this clone is one. V is TRBV2 and J is TRBJ2-3; tentatively, D is TRBD2 (5 bases). The germline CDR1 and CDR2 sequences are SNHLY and FYNNEI. CDR3 length: 12 amino acids. Trimming shortened V by 6 bases and J by 5 bases, and 9 bases separated the two germline ends. CDR3: CASRPGLDTQYF. The CDR3 region has the DNA TGTGCCAGCAGACCGGGATTAGATACGCAGTATTTT.

The rearrangement uses TRBV13 and TRBJ1-2; D is unclear. V shed 0 bases and J shed 2 bases, with 7 bases lying between them. CDR3 size: 14 residues. In germline, CDR1 is PRHDT, CDR2 FYEKMQ (reference sequence). The DNA for the CDR3 is TGTGCCAGCAGCTTAGGCGGTTCAAACTATGGCTACACCTTC. It yields the protein CASSLGGSNYGYTF.

The chain has TRBV5-4 and TRBJ2-7, with TRBD2 matching 11 bases. J lost 6 bases, V lost 5 bases, and 10 bases had no gene match. The CDR3 totals 15 residues. CDR1 is SGHNT and CDR2 is YYREEE in the germline V gene (reference sequence). The CDR3 nucleotides are TGTGCCAGCAGTATCACTAGCGGGGGCCCCCCCGAGCAGTACTTC. Its protein is CASSITSGGPPEQYF.

The chain is built from TRBV9 and TRBJ2-1, with 7 bases that match TRBD2. The V gene's germline CDR1 is SGDLS and CDR2 YYNGEE. V lost 0 bases to trimming and J lost 6 bases; unmatched junction nucleotides: 9. The CDR3 consists of 16 residues. The CDR3 here is CASSVVGGSAGNEQFF. CDR3 nucleotide sequence: TGTGCCAGCAGCGTAGTGGGCGGGAGTGCAGGCAATGAGCAGTTCTTC.